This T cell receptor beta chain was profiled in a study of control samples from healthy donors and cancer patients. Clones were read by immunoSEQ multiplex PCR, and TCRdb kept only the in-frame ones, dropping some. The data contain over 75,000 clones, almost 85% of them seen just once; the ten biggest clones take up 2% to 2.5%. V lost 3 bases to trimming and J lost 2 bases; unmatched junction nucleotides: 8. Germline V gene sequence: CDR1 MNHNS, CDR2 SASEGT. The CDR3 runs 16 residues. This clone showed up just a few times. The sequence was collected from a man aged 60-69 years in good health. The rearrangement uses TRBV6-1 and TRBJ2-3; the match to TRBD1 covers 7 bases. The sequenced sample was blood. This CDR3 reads CASSEHMGQLTDTQYF. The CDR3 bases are TGTGCCAGCAGTGAGCACATGGGACAGCTCACAGATACGCAGTATTTT.